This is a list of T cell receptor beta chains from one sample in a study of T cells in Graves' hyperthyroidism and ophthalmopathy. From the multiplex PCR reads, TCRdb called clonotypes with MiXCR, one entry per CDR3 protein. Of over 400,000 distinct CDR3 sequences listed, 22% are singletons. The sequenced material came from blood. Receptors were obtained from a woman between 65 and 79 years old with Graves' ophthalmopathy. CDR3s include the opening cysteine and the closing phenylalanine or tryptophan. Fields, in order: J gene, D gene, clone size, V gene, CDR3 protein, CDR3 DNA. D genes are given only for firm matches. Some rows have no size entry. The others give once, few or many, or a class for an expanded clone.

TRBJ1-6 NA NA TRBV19 CASSMEYYNSPLHF TGTGCCAGTAGTATGGAATACTATAATTCACCCCTCCACTTT
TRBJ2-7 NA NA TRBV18 CASSHRQGRSYEQYF TGTGCCAGCTCCCATCGGCAGGGTCGCTCCTACGAGCAGTACTTC
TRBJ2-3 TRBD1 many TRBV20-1 CSAAPGTGRTDTQYF TGCAGTGCTGCCCCCGGGACAGGCCGCACAGATACGCAGTATTTT
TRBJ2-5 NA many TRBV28 CASSLTRGGVKRETQYF TGTGCCAGCAGCCTAACAAGAGGGGGGGTGAAGAGAGAGACCCAGTACTTC
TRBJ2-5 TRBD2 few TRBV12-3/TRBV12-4 CASSLGLGLGTQYF TGTGCCAGCAGTTTGGGACTAGGTTTAGGGACCCAGTACTTC
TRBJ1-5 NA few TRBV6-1 CASSKLPGYSNQPQHF TGTGCCAGCAGTAAACTTCCCGGGTATAGCAATCAGCCCCAGCATTTT
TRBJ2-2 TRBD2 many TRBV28 CASSYKAGVGGELFF TGTGCCAGCAGTTACAAAGCGGGAGTGGGCGGGGAGCTGTTTTTT
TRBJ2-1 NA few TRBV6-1 CASTGAPKNNEQFF TGTGCCAGCACCGGGGCTCCTAAAAACAATGAGCAGTTCTTC
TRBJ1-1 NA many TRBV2 CASSADLFGSTEAFF TGTGCCAGCAGCGCCGACCTGTTCGGGAGCACTGAAGCTTTCTTT
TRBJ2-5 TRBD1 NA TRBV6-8 CASSSRIPGQGVETQYF TGTGCCAGCAGTTCCCGCATCCCGGGACAGGGGGTAGAGACCCAGTACTTC
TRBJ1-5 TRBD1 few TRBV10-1 CASRDPPGQGLYSNQPQHF TGCGCCAGCAGAGACCCCCCGGGACAGGGCCTATATAGCAATCAGCCCCAGCATTTT
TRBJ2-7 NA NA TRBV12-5 CASGLTGSYEQYF TGTGCTAGTGGTTTGACAGGGTCCTACGAGCAGTACTTC
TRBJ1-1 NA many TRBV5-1 CASSSSGLWGTEAFF TGCGCCAGCAGCTCATCAGGGTTGTGGGGCACTGAAGCTTTCTTT
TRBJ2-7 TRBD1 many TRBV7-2 CASSLVTGSYEQYF TGTGCCAGCAGCTTAGTGACAGGGAGCTACGAGCAGTACTTC
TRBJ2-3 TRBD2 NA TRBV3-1 CASSPLAMSTDTQYF TGTGCCAGCAGCCCACTAGCGATGAGCACAGATACGCAGTATTTT
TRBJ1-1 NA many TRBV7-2 CASSLEARLNTEAFF TGTGCCAGCAGCTTAGAGGCCAGATTGAACACTGAAGCTTTCTTT
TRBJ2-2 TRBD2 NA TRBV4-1 CASSQDFLAGYNTGELFF TGCGCCAGCAGCCAAGATTTCCTAGCGGGATATAACACCGGGGAGCTGTTTTTT
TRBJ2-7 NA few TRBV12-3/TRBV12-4 CASSLVGREQYF TGTGCCAGCAGTTTAGTGGGACGCGAGCAGTACTTC
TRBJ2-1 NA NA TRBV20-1 CSASPDSNSYNEQFF TGCAGTGCTAGTCCCGACAGCAACTCCTACAATGAGCAGTTCTTC
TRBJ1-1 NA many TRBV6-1 CASSRPGPPTEAFF TGTGCCAGCAGTCGACCAGGACCGCCTACTGAAGCTTTCTTT
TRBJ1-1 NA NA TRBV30 CAWGRGLGTEAFF TGTGCCTGGGGTCGGGGACTCGGCACTGAAGCTTTCTTT
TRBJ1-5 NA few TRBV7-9 CASSPRGNGNQPQHF TGTGCCAGCAGCCCTAGGGGGAACGGCAATCAGCCCCAGCATTTT
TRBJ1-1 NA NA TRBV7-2 CASSLVADPAIPNTEAFF TGTGCCAGCAGCTTAGTTGCGGACCCGGCGATACCGAACACTGAAGCTTTCTTT